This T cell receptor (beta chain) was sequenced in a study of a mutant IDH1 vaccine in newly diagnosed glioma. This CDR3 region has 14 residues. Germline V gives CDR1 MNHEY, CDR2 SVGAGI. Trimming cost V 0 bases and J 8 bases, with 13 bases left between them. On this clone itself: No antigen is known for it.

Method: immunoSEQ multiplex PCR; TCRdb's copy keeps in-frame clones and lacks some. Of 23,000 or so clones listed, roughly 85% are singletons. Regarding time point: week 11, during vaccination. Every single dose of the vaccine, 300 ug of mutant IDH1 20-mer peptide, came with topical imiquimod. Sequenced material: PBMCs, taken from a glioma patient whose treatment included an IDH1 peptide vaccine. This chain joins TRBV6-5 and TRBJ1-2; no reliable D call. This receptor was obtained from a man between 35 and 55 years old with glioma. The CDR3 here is CASSYSTHSKGYTF. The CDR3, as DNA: TGTGCCAGCAGTTACTCGACGCACAGTAAGGGCTACACCTTC.